The source of this TCR beta chain is a study of blood T cell repertoires in COVID-19 (dated by TCRdb to the early 2020s). Broadly, across the study: Samples covering the acute and convalescent phases of COVID-19 were provided by collaborators in the United States, Italy and Spain. The prospective study material was composed of cDNA or gDNA derived from T cells, B-cell-depleted T cells, or PBMCs. Deeply sampled blood TCRbeta repertoires from subjects exposed to, actively infected with, or recovered from COVID-19 were included in the dataset. The repertoires were released in a freely available public database intended as a resource for research on the immune response to SARS-CoV-2. The samples were drawn from the first 160 participants of the ongoing ImmuneRACE study and from 950 to 1,500 subjects provided by 6 global collaborators. The sample metadata nearly always contained a de-identified subject ID, COVID-19 status, age in years and sex. Where HLA class I and class II types were available, the types were taken from metadata supplied by the sample provider, not from assay-based typing. What the research found in general, with its limitations: Clinical and demographic metadata were provided uncurated, with the amount varying by source and participant.

A word on this clone: Which antigen it targets is not known. Per-base qualities were not stored, and no clone one base away is much larger.

Participants in the prospective study were enrolled through a virtual design, were aged about 18 to 100 years, and lived in 24 United States geographic areas. Cohort assignment in the prospective study relied on participant-reported clinical history from a screening survey and a study questionnaire. Recovered participants in ImmuneRACE Cohort 3 were defined by two consecutive negative NP/OP PCR tests, clearance by a healthcare professional, or resolution of symptoms. Mobile phlebotomists in the prospective study collected whole blood, serum and a nasopharyngeal or oropharyngeal swab from every participant. Over a roughly two-month period, participants in the prospective study had the option of providing additional blood draws and questionnaires. Before DNA extraction, prospective study blood samples were shipped either frozen or at room temperature. CDR1 and CDR2, looked up from the germline V gene (reference sequence), are MNHEY and SMNVEV. Cut back by 5 bases and 0 bases, the V and J ends lie 14 bases apart. From cysteine to phenylalanine, the CDR3 is 16 amino acids long. Only CDR3 DNA remains: 48 bases, in frame from the first base.

The immunoSEQ Assay, a bias-controlled multiplex PCR, was used to amplify TCRbeta CDR3 regions from genomic DNA. In the authors' own workflow: The number of nucleated cells in each sample was estimated from the amplification of reference gene primers within the assay. To quantify the absolute abundance of each unique TCRbeta CDR3 rearrangement, sequence reads were collapsed and filtered. Productive Simpson clonality was computed per sample as the square root of Simpson's diversity index over productive rearrangements. As stored in TCRdb, this immuneACCESS dataset retains in-frame rearrangements with V and J assigned. A fraction of the clones does not appear; measured against another copy, unresolved V genes explain less than half of the discrepancy, and the remainder lacks a known reason. V and J calls plus clone size are reproduced from that table; the DNA served to infer D and trimming. The sample data list 380,000 or so clones, and around 87% of these were observed just once. The top ten clonotypes cover approximately 1.3% of the sample.

The sample comprised PBMCs or T cells enriched from blood (not recorded which). The chain joins TRBV27 to TRBJ1-5; the D gene is possibly TRBD1, with 6 bases matching. The source of this sequence is a man between 25 and 39 years old who had recovered from COVID-19. The CDR3 here reads CASSTKGHLSNQPQHF. The sequenced DNA is TGTGCCAGCAGTACGAAGGGACACCTTAGCAATCAGCCCCAGCATTTT.